This T cell receptor beta chain is drawn from a study of CD8 T cells in ankylosing spondylitis. TCRdb processed the 5' RACE reads anew with MiXCR; each CDR3 protein has one entry. The sample has approximately 250,000 distinct CDR3 sequences; roughly 25% are singletons. At least ten counts were recorded for this clonotype. Trimming stripped 3 bases from V and 2 bases from J, with 2 bases between. CDR3 size: 11 residues. Per germline, CDR1 DFQATT and CDR2 SNEGSKA (reference sequence). This rearrangement joins TRBV20-1 to TRBJ2-1; unclear D gene. Sequencing used blood, either unsorted or a sorted T cell fraction (not recorded which). This clonotype originated in a male donor with ankylosing spondylitis or in good health (not recorded which). CDR3 residues: CSARAYNEQFF. As DNA, the CDR3 is TGCAGTGCTAGGGCCTACAATGAGCAGTTCTTC.